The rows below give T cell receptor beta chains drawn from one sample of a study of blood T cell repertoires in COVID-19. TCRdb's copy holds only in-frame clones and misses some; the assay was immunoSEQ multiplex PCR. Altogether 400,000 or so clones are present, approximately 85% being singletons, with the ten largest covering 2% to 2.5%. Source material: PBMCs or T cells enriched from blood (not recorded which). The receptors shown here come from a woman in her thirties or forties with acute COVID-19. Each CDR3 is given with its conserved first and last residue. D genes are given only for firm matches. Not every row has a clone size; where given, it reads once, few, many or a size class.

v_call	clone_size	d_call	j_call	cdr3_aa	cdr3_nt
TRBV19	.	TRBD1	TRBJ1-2	CASSPTGTGYGYTF	TGTGCCAGTAGTCCAACCGGGACAGGTTATGGCTACACCTTC
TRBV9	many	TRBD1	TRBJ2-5	CASSATGGVLVGLETQYF	TGTGCCAGCAGTGCCACAGGGGGCGTTTTGGTAGGGTTAGAGACCCAGTACTTC
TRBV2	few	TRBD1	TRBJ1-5	CASGRDRDQPQHF	TGTGCCAGCGGCCGGGACAGGGATCAGCCCCAGCATTTT
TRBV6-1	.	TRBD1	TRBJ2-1	CASSEVDRVGEQFF	TGTGCCAGCAGTGAAGTGGACAGGGTCGGCGAGCAGTTCTTC
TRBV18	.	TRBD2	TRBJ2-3	CASSPLAGISTDTQYF	TGTGCCAGCTCACCTCTAGCGGGGATAAGCACAGATACGCAGTATTTT
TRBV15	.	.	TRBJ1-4	CATSRGAGEGEKLFF	TGTGCCACCAGCAGAGGGGCAGGGGAGGGTGAAAAACTGTTTTTT
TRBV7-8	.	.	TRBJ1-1	CASSLYGTPGGTEAFF	TGTGCCAGCAGCTTGTACGGGACACCGGGTGGGACTGAAGCTTTCTTT
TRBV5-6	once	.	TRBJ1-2	CASRRDWGYTF	TGTGCCAGCAGGAGGGATTGGGGCTACACCTTC
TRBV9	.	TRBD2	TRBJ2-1	CASSSLLAGGQVEQFF	TGTGCCAGCAGCTCCCTACTAGCGGGGGGGCAGGTTGAGCAGTTCTTC
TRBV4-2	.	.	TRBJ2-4	CASSQDGTIAKNIQYF	TGTGCCAGCAGCCAAGATGGAACTATAGCCAAAAACATTCAGTACTTC
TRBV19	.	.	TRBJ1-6	CASSMGPNSPLHF	TGTGCCAGTAGTATGGGGCCTAATTCACCCCTCCACTTT
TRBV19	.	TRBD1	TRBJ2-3	CASSPGQGPDTQYF	TGTGCCAGTAGTCCTGGACAGGGGCCAGATACGCAGTATTTT
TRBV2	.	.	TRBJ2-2	CASSIIVSTAGELFF	TGTGCCAGCAGCATTATTGTCTCGACAGCCGGGGAGCTGTTTTTT
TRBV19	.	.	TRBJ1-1	CASSISGQTTEAFF	TGTGCCAGTAGTATTTCCGGACAGACCACTGAAGCTTTCTTT
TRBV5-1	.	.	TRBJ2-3	CASSLATDTDTQYF	TGCGCCAGCAGCTTGGCGACAGATACAGATACGCAGTATTTT
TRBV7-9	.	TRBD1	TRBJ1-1	CASSPRDRGHTEAFF	TGTGCCAGCAGCCCACGGGACAGGGGGCACACTGAAGCTTTCTTT
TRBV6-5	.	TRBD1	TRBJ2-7	CASSSAFRDSTYEQYF	TGTGCCAGCAGTTCCGCATTCCGGGACAGCACCTACGAGCAGTACTTC
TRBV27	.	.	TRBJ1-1	CASSSTRETEAFF	TGTGCCAGCAGCAGTACTCGGGAGACTGAAGCTTTCTTT
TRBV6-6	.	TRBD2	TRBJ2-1	CASSPYLAGQFF	TGTGCCAGCAGTCCGTATCTAGCGGGGCAGTTCTTC
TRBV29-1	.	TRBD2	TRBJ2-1	CSVGTSGNYNEQFF	TGCAGCGTTGGGACTAGCGGTAACTACAATGAGCAGTTCTTC
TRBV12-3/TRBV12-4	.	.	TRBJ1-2	CASSLGRGYGYTF	TGTGCCAGCAGTTTGGGCAGGGGCTATGGCTACACCTTC
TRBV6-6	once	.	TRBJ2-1	CASSYTGSSYNEQFF	TGTGCCAGCAGTTACACGGGGAGCTCCTACAATGAGCAGTTCTTC
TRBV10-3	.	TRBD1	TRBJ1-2	CAIYLDRDPYGYTF	TGTGCCATCTATCTGGACAGGGACCCCTATGGCTACACCTTC
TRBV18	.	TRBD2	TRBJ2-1	CASSPWTSGGLSSYNEQFF	TGTGCCAGCTCACCATGGACTAGCGGGGGCCTTAGCTCCTACAATGAGCAGTTCTTC
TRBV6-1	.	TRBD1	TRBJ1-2	CASSEGGTAGYGYTF	TGTGCCAGCAGTGAAGGTGGGACAGCCGGGTATGGCTACACCTTC